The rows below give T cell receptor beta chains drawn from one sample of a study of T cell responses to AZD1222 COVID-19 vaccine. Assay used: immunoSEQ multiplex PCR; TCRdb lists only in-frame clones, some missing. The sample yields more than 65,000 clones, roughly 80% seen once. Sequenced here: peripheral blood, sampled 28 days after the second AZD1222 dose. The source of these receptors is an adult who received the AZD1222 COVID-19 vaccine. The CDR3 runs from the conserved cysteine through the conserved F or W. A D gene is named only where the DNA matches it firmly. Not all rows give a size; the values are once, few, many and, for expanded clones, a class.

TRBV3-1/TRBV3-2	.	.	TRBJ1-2	CASSSTGRGYGYTF	TGTGCCAGCAGCTCCACCGGAAGAGGCTATGGCTACACCTTC
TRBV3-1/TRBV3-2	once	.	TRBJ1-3	CASSPARDHSGNTIYF	TGTGCCAGCAGCCCGGCGAGGGACCACTCTGGAAACACCATATATTTT
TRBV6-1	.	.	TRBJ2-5	CASSEALGLGETQYF	TGTGCCAGCAGTGAAGCGCTTGGTCTCGGGGAGACCCAGTACTTC
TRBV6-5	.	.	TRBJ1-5	CATTLGGLQPQHF	TGTGCCACCACCTTGGGAGGGTTACAGCCCCAGCATTTT
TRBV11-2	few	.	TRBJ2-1	CASSPVNNEQFF	TGTGCCAGCAGCCCTGTAAACAATGAGCAGTTCTTC
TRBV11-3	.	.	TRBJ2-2	CASSLEGTNTGELFF	TGTGCCAGCAGCTTAGAAGGGACGAACACCGGGGAGCTGTTTTTT
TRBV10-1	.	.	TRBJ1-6	CASSGTINSPLHF	TGCGCCAGCAGTGGGACGATAAATTCACCCCTCCACTTT
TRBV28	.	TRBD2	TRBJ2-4	CASSLAGGKNIQYF	TGTGCCAGCAGTTTAGCGGGGGGAAAAAACATTCAGTACTTC
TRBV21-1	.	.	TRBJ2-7	CASSKAPQVIYEQYF	TGTGCCAGCAGCAAAGCGCCCCAGGTGATCTACGAGCAGTACTTC
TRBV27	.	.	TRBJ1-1	CASSAIRNTEAFF	TGTGCCAGCAGTGCGATTAGGAACACTGAAGCTTTCTTT
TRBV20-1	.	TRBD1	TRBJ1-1	CSATGGTEAFF	TGCAGTGCTACAGGGGGCACTGAAGCTTTCTTT
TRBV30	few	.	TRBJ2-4	CAWRGYREAKNIQYF	TGTGCCTGGAGGGGGTACAGGGAGGCGAAAAACATTCAGTACTTC
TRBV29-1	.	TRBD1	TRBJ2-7	CSVPGQGYEQYF	TGCAGCGTCCCCGGACAGGGCTACGAGCAGTACTTC
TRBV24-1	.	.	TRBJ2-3	CATSDPGTTDTQYF	TGTGCCACCAGTGATCCCGGGACCACAGATACGCAGTATTTT
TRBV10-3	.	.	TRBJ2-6	CAITPRQGRTSGANVLTF	TGTGCCATCACTCCACGACAAGGGAGGACCTCTGGGGCCAACGTCCTGACTTTC
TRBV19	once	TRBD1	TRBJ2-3	CASSVDWGQVTDTQYF	TGTGCCAGTAGTGTGGACTGGGGACAGGTCACAGATACGCAGTATTTT
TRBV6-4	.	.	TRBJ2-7	CASRGVDSYEQYF	TGTGCCAGCAGGGGGGTAGACTCCTACGAGCAGTACTTC
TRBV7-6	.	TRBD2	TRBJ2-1	CASSAPRVGGGYNEQFF	TGTGCCAGCAGCGCTCCGAGGGTGGGCGGGGGTTACAATGAGCAGTTCTTC
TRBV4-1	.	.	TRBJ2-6	CASSQGIITGANVLTF	TGCGCCAGCAGCCAAGGTATCATAACTGGGGCCAACGTCCTGACTTTC
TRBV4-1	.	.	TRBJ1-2	CASSQDLGNYGYTF	TGCGCCAGCAGCCAAGATCTCGGGAACTATGGCTACACCTTC
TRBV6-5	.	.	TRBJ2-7	CASRERLYEQYF	TGTGCCAGCAGAGAGCGGCTCTACGAGCAGTACTTC
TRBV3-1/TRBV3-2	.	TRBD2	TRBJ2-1	CASSPGLDRGEQFF	TGTGCCAGCAGCCCTGGACTAGACCGGGGTGAGCAGTTCTTC
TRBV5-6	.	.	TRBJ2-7	CASSFSSGDEQYF	TGTGCCAGCAGCTTCTCCAGCGGAGACGAGCAGTACTTC
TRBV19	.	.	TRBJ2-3	CASSISSGQKAQYF	TGTGCCAGTAGTATCTCATCGGGGCAGAAGGCGCAGTATTTT
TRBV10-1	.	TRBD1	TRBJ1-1	CASSEWAGGLGGTEAFF	TGCGCCAGCAGTGAGTGGGCAGGGGGGCTCGGTGGCACTGAAGCTTTCTTT
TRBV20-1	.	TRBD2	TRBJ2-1	CSASRGGSEQFF	TGCAGTGCTAGTCGGGGAGGGAGTGAGCAGTTCTTC
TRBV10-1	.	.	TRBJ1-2	CASSEAMSGGYTF	TGCGCCAGCAGCGAGGCCATGTCTGGTGGCTACACCTTC
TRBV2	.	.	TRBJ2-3	CASSEYVTDTQYF	TGTGCCAGCAGTGAATACGTGACAGATACGCAGTATTTT
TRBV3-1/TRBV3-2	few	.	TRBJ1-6	CASSQVGSGDSPLHF	TGTGCCAGCAGCCAAGTAGGTTCAGGGGATTCACCCCTCCACTTT